This T cell receptor beta chain was captured by sequencing in a study of blood T cell repertoires in COVID-19. Study in general: The study drew acute and convalescent COVID-19 samples from the United States, Italy and Spain. PBMCs, B-cell-depleted T cells, or T cells provided the cDNA or gDNA that made up the material.

Germline trimming cut 1 base from V and 3 bases from J; bases unmatched to any gene: 2. Germline V gene lookup returns CDR1 KGHSH and CDR2 LQKENI. This CDR3 region has 15 residues. As handled by the study authors: Amplification of reference gene primers provided the estimated nucleated cell counts. Data came from immunoSEQ multiplex PCR; TCRdb stores just in-frame clones and leaves some out. The DNA gave D and trimming, while V, J and clone size come from that table. Altogether approximately 230,000 clones are present, around nine tenths being singletons, with the ten largest covering under 2.5%. The V call is TRBV18, the J call TRBJ1-2; 10 bases align to TRBD1. This TCR derives from a woman aged 40 to 50 who had recovered from COVID-19. Source material: peripheral blood. This CDR3 is CASSPLGTGDYGYTF. DNA of the CDR3: TGTGCCAGCTCACCACTTGGGACAGGGGACTATGGCTACACCTTC.